Listed below are T cell receptor beta chains from one sample, sequenced in a study of blood T cell repertoires in COVID-19. Here immunoSEQ multiplex PCR was the method, and the copy in TCRdb shows in-frame clones only, minus some. The data show 200,000 to 250,000 clones, with around 88% seen just once and about 12% held by the top ten. The sequenced sample was peripheral blood. The origin of the receptors is a man older than 75 with acute or convalescent COVID-19. The CDR3 runs from the conserved cysteine through the conserved F or W. D genes are given only for firm matches. Some rows have no size entry. The others give once, few or many, or a class for an expanded clone.

size: .; J: TRBJ1-1; V: TRBV15; D: .; DNA: TGTGCCACCAGTTCTGTGGGGGGGCGGACTGAAGCTTTCTTT; CDR3: CATSSVGGRTEAFF
size: .; J: TRBJ2-5; V: TRBV7-9; D: .; DNA: TGTGCCAGCAGTCTCGACAGAACCGGAGAGACCCAGTACTTC; CDR3: CASSLDRTGETQYF
size: .; J: TRBJ2-1; V: TRBV2; D: TRBD1; DNA: TGTGCCAGCACCAGGACAGGAGATAATGAGCAGTTCTTC; CDR3: CASTRTGDNEQFF
size: .; J: TRBJ2-3; V: TRBV7-6; D: .; DNA: TGTGCCAGCAGCTTTTCTCAGCGAGATACGCAGTATTTT; CDR3: CASSFSQRDTQYF
size: .; J: TRBJ2-3; V: TRBV10-1; D: .; DNA: TGCGCCAGCAGTGTAACAAAAGACACAGATACGCAGTATTTT; CDR3: CASSVTKDTDTQYF
size: .; J: TRBJ1-2; V: TRBV4-3; D: TRBD1; DNA: TGCGCCAGCAGCCCCGGGACAGGGATGGGAAACTATGGCTACACCTTC; CDR3: CASSPGTGMGNYGYTF
size: .; J: TRBJ2-1; V: TRBV19; D: TRBD2; DNA: TGTGCCAGTAGTATGAACAGCGGGAGATACAATGAGCAGTTCTTC; CDR3: CASSMNSGRYNEQFF
size: .; J: TRBJ2-7; V: TRBV28; D: TRBD1; DNA: TGTGCCAGCAGTTTTATCACAGGGGGAATGTACGAGCAGTACTTC; CDR3: CASSFITGGMYEQYF
size: .; J: TRBJ1-3; V: TRBV28; D: TRBD1; DNA: TGTGCCAGCAGTTTACCTTTCGGGACAGGGGCTGGAAACACCATATATTTT; CDR3: CASSLPFGTGAGNTIYF
size: .; J: TRBJ2-2; V: TRBV29-1; D: TRBD2; DNA: TGCAGCGTTGACGGGACTAGCGGGAGAGAGCTGTTTTTT; CDR3: CSVDGTSGRELFF
size: many; J: TRBJ1-2; V: TRBV28; D: .; DNA: TGTGCCAGCAGTAGAAACCGGGACGGGGGGTATGGCTACACCTTC; CDR3: CASSRNRDGGYGYTF
size: .; J: TRBJ2-1; V: TRBV5-1; D: .; DNA: TGCGCCAGCAGCTTGGGTTTAGACTACAATGAGCAGTTCTTC; CDR3: CASSLGLDYNEQFF
size: .; J: TRBJ2-3; V: TRBV5-1; D: TRBD2; DNA: TGCGCCAGCAGCTTAGTTAGTAGCGGGGGATCGGCAGATACGCAGTATTTT; CDR3: CASSLVSSGGSADTQYF
size: .; J: TRBJ2-1; V: TRBV3-1/TRBV3-2; D: .; DNA: TGTGCCAGCAGCCACCGCAATGAGCAGTTCTTC; CDR3: CASSHRNEQFF
size: .; J: TRBJ2-7; V: TRBV7-2; D: TRBD1; DNA: TGTGCCAGCAGCGCGGGACAGGGATCGTTCGAGCAGTACTTC; CDR3: CASSAGQGSFEQYF
size: .; J: TRBJ2-7; V: TRBV7-2; D: .; DNA: TGTGCCAGCAGCTCGTCCTCCTACGAGCAGTACTTC; CDR3: CASSSSSYEQYF
size: .; J: TRBJ2-3; V: TRBV29-1; D: .; DNA: TGCAGCGTTGGAATAGGCACAGATACGCAGTATTTT; CDR3: CSVGIGTDTQYF
size: .; J: TRBJ2-1; V: TRBV5-4; D: .; DNA: TGTGCCAGCAGCCTGGGACAGGCGGGAGGGAATGAGCAGTTCTTC; CDR3: CASSLGQAGGNEQFF
size: .; J: TRBJ1-5; V: TRBV5-4; D: .; DNA: TGTGCCAGCAGCTTAGATGGCCAGCCCCAGCATTTT; CDR3: CASSLDGQPQHF
size: .; J: TRBJ1-5; V: TRBV12-3/TRBV12-4; D: .; DNA: TGTGCCAGCAGTTTTGGCCAGCCCCAGCATTTT; CDR3: CASSFGQPQHF
size: .; J: TRBJ2-7; V: TRBV6-2/TRBV6-3; D: TRBD1; DNA: TGTGCCAGCAGCACCTCCGGGACAGCCTACGAGCAGTACTTC; CDR3: CASSTSGTAYEQYF
size: once; J: TRBJ1-5; V: TRBV6-1; D: .; DNA: TGTGCCAGCAGTGACAGGGGCAATCAGCCCCAGCATTTT; CDR3: CASSDRGNQPQHF
size: .; J: TRBJ1-1; V: TRBV10-3; D: .; DNA: TGTGCCATCAGTGAATCGGTGGGGGCGAACACTGAAGCTTTCTTT; CDR3: CAISESVGANTEAFF
size: .; J: TRBJ2-7; V: TRBV4-3; D: TRBD1; DNA: TGCGCCAGCAGCCAGGGGACAGGGGGGTTGTCGGCCAACGAGCAGTACTTC; CDR3: CASSQGTGGLSANEQYF
size: few; J: TRBJ1-3; V: TRBV27; D: .; DNA: TGTGCCAGCAGTGCGTATAACTCTGGAAACACCATATATTTT; CDR3: CASSAYNSGNTIYF
size: .; J: TRBJ2-2; V: TRBV7-9; D: TRBD1; DNA: TGTGCCAGCGGGGGACAGGGAACCGGGGAGCTGTTTTTT; CDR3: CASGGQGTGELFF
size: .; J: TRBJ1-6; V: TRBV2; D: .; DNA: TGTGCCAGCAGGTCTCAGGGTGAGAATTCACCCCTCCACTTT; CDR3: CASRSQGENSPLHF
size: .; J: TRBJ1-2; V: TRBV7-9; D: .; DNA: TGTGCCAGCAGCTTAGGGAAGACAACGGGAGGCTACACCTTC; CDR3: CASSLGKTTGGYTF
size: .; J: TRBJ2-5; V: TRBV18; D: .; DNA: TGTGCCAGCTCACCTACCGGTGGGGGCCCGGGGACCCAGTACTTC; CDR3: CASSPTGGGPGTQYF
size: .; J: TRBJ2-7; V: TRBV7-2; D: .; DNA: TGTGCCAGCAGCTTAGGGGGTCCAGGGGCCTACGAGCAGTACTTC; CDR3: CASSLGGPGAYEQYF
size: .; J: TRBJ2-7; V: TRBV6-1; D: .; DNA: TGTGCCAGCAGTGAATGGACAGGAGGGAGCGGCGAGCAGTACTTC; CDR3: CASSEWTGGSGEQYF
size: .; J: TRBJ2-2; V: TRBV2; D: TRBD1; DNA: TGTGCCAGCAGGGACAGGGGCAGGCCCGGGGAGCTGTTTTTT; CDR3: CASRDRGRPGELFF
size: .; J: TRBJ1-2; V: TRBV5-6; D: .; DNA: TGTGCCAGCAGCTCGACAGAGAAACGTTACTTGTTC; CDR3: CASSSTEKRYLF
size: .; J: TRBJ1-6; V: TRBV7-8; D: TRBD1; DNA: TGTGCCAGCAGCTTAGCGCGAGGGACAGGCGGGTCACCCCTCCACTTT; CDR3: CASSLARGTGGSPLHF
size: .; J: TRBJ1-6; V: TRBV25-1; D: .; DNA: TGTGCCAGCAGTGGGGTGGGGGGGGATTTTTCACCCCTCCACTTT; CDR3: CASSGVGGDFSPLHF
size: .; J: TRBJ1-3; V: TRBV10-3; D: .; DNA: TGTGCCATCAGTGAGCAAGACAGCTCTGGAAACACCATATATTTT; CDR3: CAISEQDSSGNTIYF
size: .; J: TRBJ1-4; V: TRBV29-1; D: TRBD1; DNA: TGCAGCGCACAAGGACAGGGGGCGCCTAATGAAAAACTGTTTTTT; CDR3: CSAQGQGAPNEKLFF
size: .; J: TRBJ2-7; V: TRBV29-1; D: .; DNA: TGCAGCGTTGTAAGACAGAACTACGAGCAGTACTTC; CDR3: CSVVRQNYEQYF
size: .; J: TRBJ1-1; V: TRBV29-1; D: .; DNA: TGCAGCGTTGGGACAGCAAACACTGAAGCTTTCTTT; CDR3: CSVGTANTEAFF
size: once; J: TRBJ2-1; V: TRBV7-3; D: TRBD2; DNA: TGTGCCAGCAGCTTCGATAGCGGGAGCTCCTACAATGAGCAGTTCTTC; CDR3: CASSFDSGSSYNEQFF
size: .; J: TRBJ2-3; V: TRBV14; D: .; DNA: TGTGCCAGCAGCCGGGACTTACATCCAGATACGCAGTATTTT; CDR3: CASSRDLHPDTQYF